These T cell receptor beta chains were read from a single sample in a study of OX40 agonist ivuxolimab in advanced cancers. Here immunoSEQ multiplex PCR was the method, and the copy in TCRdb shows in-frame clones only, minus some. Seen here are 80,000 to 90,000 clones, about 80% observed once, and the top ten hold approximately 1.7%. The sample consisted of CD4+ or CD8+ T cells sorted from blood, taken in a trial of the OX40 agonist ivuxolimab. The receptors shown here come from an adult with an advanced solid tumor such as melanoma, head and neck, liver or kidney cancer. The CDR3 runs from the conserved cysteine through the conserved F or W. D genes are given only for firm matches. Size is omitted from some rows. Given values are once, few, many or a class for expanded clones.

TRBJ2-2	.	.	TRBV23-1	CASSPRAGNTGELFF	TGCGCCAGCAGTCCCAGGGCGGGGAACACCGGGGAGCTGTTTTTT
TRBJ1-2	.	.	TRBV7-2	CASSFTIGKGYGYTF	TGTGCCAGCAGCTTTACCATCGGGAAGGGCTATGGCTACACCTTC
TRBJ2-3	.	.	TRBV28	CASSSGGTDTQYF	TGTGCCAGCAGTTCGGGGGGCACAGATACGCAGTATTTT
TRBJ2-7	.	.	TRBV6-1	CASSRQEGYEQYF	TGTGCCAGCAGTCGACAGGAAGGCTACGAGCAGTACTTC
TRBJ1-4	.	.	TRBV2	CASSDPLSATNEKLFF	TGTGCCAGCAGTGACCCATTATCGGCAACTAATGAAAAACTGTTTTTT
TRBJ2-3	.	.	TRBV5-1	CASSPGHRTDTQYF	TGCGCCAGCAGCCCGGGACACCGCACAGATACGCAGTATTTT
TRBJ1-2	.	.	TRBV28	CASDSRGRDYGYTF	TGTGCCAGCGACTCGAGGGGCCGAGACTATGGCTACACCTTC
TRBJ1-5	.	.	TRBV28	CASSFAGRHQPQHF	TGTGCCAGCAGTTTCGCAGGGCGCCATCAGCCCCAGCATTTT
TRBJ1-2	.	few	TRBV7-2	CASSLGGRLANYGYTF	TGTGCCAGCAGCTTAGGGGGACGGTTAGCTAACTATGGCTACACCTTC
TRBJ1-2	TRBD1	once	TRBV9	CASSEKGGLMGYTF	TGTGCCAGCAGTGAAAAAGGGGGCTTGATGGGCTACACCTTC
TRBJ2-1	.	.	TRBV7-2	CASRLAHYNEQFF	TGTGCCAGCAGGCTCGCTCACTACAATGAGCAGTTCTTC
TRBJ1-1	.	.	TRBV11-2	CASSPSRVLAFF	TGTGCCAGCAGCCCGAGTCGGGTGTTGGCTTTCTTT
TRBJ1-6	.	.	TRBV18	CASSPESPSSYNSPLHF	TGTGCCAGCTCACCAGAAAGCCCAAGCTCCTATAATTCACCCCTCCACTTT
TRBJ1-2	TRBD1	.	TRBV11-3	CASSQGQGEGYTF	TGTGCCAGCAGCCAAGGACAGGGCGAAGGCTACACCTTC
TRBJ2-7	.	.	TRBV6-5	CASSYAFDPYEQYF	TGTGCCAGCAGTTATGCCTTCGACCCCTACGAGCAGTACTTC
TRBJ1-4	.	once	TRBV9	CASSVGGGSEKLFF	TGTGCCAGCAGCGTAGGGGGAGGGTCAGAAAAACTGTTTTTT
TRBJ2-1	.	.	TRBV5-1	CASMEGAGDNEQFF	TGCGCCAGCATGGAGGGGGCCGGGGACAATGAGCAGTTCTTC
TRBJ2-7	.	.	TRBV18	CASSPTRDTYEQYF	TGTGCCAGCTCACCTACTCGGGACACCTACGAGCAGTACTTC
TRBJ2-7	.	.	TRBV5-1	CASSLDGFTYEQYF	TGCGCCAGCAGCTTGGATGGGTTTACCTACGAGCAGTACTTC
TRBJ2-7	TRBD1	.	TRBV5-4	CASSHGQGATYEQYF	TGTGCCAGCAGCCACGGACAGGGGGCGACCTACGAGCAGTACTTC
TRBJ1-2	.	once	TRBV28	CATLGGADDYGYTF	TGTGCCACCCTAGGGGGGGCAGACGACTATGGCTACACCTTC
TRBJ2-5	.	.	TRBV7-9	CASSPGLQETQYF	TGTGCCAGCAGCCCGGGCTTGCAAGAGACCCAGTACTTC
TRBJ2-5	TRBD1	.	TRBV9	CASSTTGDRGETQYF	TGTGCCAGCAGCACAACCGGGGACAGGGGGGAGACCCAGTACTTC
TRBJ1-1	TRBD1	once	TRBV5-1	CASSWDSGQNTEAFF	TGCGCCAGCAGCTGGGACAGTGGCCAGAACACTGAAGCTTTCTTT
TRBJ2-2	.	.	TRBV19	CASTPDLANTGELFF	TGTGCCAGTACCCCGGATCTCGCGAACACCGGGGAGCTGTTTTTT
TRBJ2-5	TRBD2	.	TRBV5-4	CASSLGGGGQETQYF	TGTGCCAGCAGCTTGGGTGGGGGGGGACAAGAGACCCAGTACTTC
TRBJ1-1	.	.	TRBV28	CASRHSPGYAGGTEAFF	TGTGCCAGCAGGCACAGCCCCGGTTACGCGGGAGGCACTGAAGCTTTCTTT
TRBJ1-2	.	.	TRBV6-1	CASLQGWENYGYTF	TGTGCCAGCTTACAGGGTTGGGAAAACTATGGCTACACCTTC
TRBJ1-2	.	.	TRBV29-1	CSVDAGTYGYTF	TGCAGCGTTGACGCGGGGACCTATGGCTACACCTTC
TRBJ2-1	TRBD2	.	TRBV7-9	CASSLSLAGGREQFF	TGTGCCAGCAGCTTATCGCTAGCGGGTGGTCGGGAGCAGTTCTTC
TRBJ2-7	TRBD2	.	TRBV19	CASSEGLATDYEQYF	TGTGCCAGTAGTGAGGGACTAGCTACAGACTACGAGCAGTACTTC
TRBJ2-3	.	.	TRBV28	CASSPPTVEGTDTQYF	TGTGCCAGCAGTCCCCCCACGGTGGAGGGCACAGATACGCAGTATTTT
TRBJ1-2	.	.	TRBV7-2	CASSPDTQSLYGYTF	TGTGCCAGCAGCCCAGACACCCAGAGCCTCTATGGCTACACCTTC
TRBJ2-3	TRBD1	.	TRBV6-1	CASAPGTATTDTQYF	TGTGCCAGCGCCCCAGGGACAGCCACCACAGATACGCAGTATTTT
TRBJ1-1	.	.	TRBV7-9	CASSGGRGAEAFF	TGTGCCAGCAGTGGGGGACGCGGAGCTGAAGCTTTCTTT
TRBJ1-5	.	.	TRBV6-5	CASSYRLDQPQHF	TGTGCCAGCAGTTACCGATTGGATCAGCCCCAGCATTTT
TRBJ2-2	.	once	TRBV9	CASSVVSTPTGELFF	TGTGCCAGCAGCGTAGTTAGTACACCCACCGGGGAGCTGTTTTTT
TRBJ2-5	.	.	TRBV27	CASSPPGPNPEETQYF	TGTGCCAGCAGTCCCCCGGGACCGAATCCCGAAGAGACCCAGTACTTC
TRBJ1-4	.	.	TRBV6-1	CASRGGPLASEKLFF	TGTGCCAGCAGGGGGGGCCCCTTGGCGAGCGAAAAACTGTTTTTT
TRBJ1-1	TRBD1	.	TRBV7-3	CASSLGTGGGEAFF	TGTGCCAGCAGCCTCGGGACAGGGGGCGGTGAAGCTTTCTTT
TRBJ2-3	.	.	TRBV7-3	CASSFGLAPDTQYF	TGTGCCAGCAGCTTCGGGCTAGCGCCAGATACGCAGTATTTT
TRBJ2-1	.	.	TRBV7-9	CASSFDLGGDLNEQFF	TGTGCCAGCAGCTTCGATCTGGGCGGGGACCTCAATGAGCAGTTCTTC
TRBJ2-7	TRBD1	.	TRBV6-5	CASSRDRGTSYEQYF	TGTGCCAGCAGCCGTGACAGGGGAACTTCCTACGAGCAGTACTTC